Listed here are 23 T cell receptor beta chains from one sample, sequenced in a study of CD8+ T cells in alopecia areata. Treatment specified: oral pan-JAK inhibitor, 5-10 mg twice daily. RNA was extracted and reverse transcribed into cDNA as the sequencing template. Sequencing was performed with immunoSEQ multiplex PCR; in TCRdb, only in-frame clones are kept and a portion is missing. The top ten hold 2% to 3% of the sample, which has about 210,000 clones, 43% seen once. Sequencing used CD4+ T cells sorted from blood, obtained around week 37, from a patient treated with tofacitinib. The receptor source for this set is a human donor with alopecia areata.

V usage is TRBV19 and J usage is TRBJ1-2, with D perhaps TRBD1 (5 bases). Trimming removed 4 bases at V and 3 bases at J, with 12 bases between. This CDR3 has 14 residues. Germline-derived CDR1 and CDR2 are LNHDA and SQIVND (reference sequence). This CDR3 reads CASSNTGTDYGYTF. The CDR3 DNA sequence: TGTGCCAGTAGTAACACCGGGACGGACTATGGCTACACCTTC.

This clone was counted a few times. Distinct nucleotide sequences in the sample also encode this CDR3. The chain has TRBV29-1 and TRBJ1-3; no definite D call. This CDR3 is built from 12 residues. The germline V and J ends were trimmed by 4 bases and 1 base, with 5 bases remaining between them. CDR1 is SQVTM, CDR2 ANQGSEA, per germline. CDR3 sequence reads: CSVAGSGNTIYF. The CDR3 DNA follows: TGCAGCGTTGCCGGTTCTGGAAACACCATATATTTT.

The gene calls are TRBV5-1 and TRBJ2-5, with a weak D call TRBD1 (5 bases). Between the trimmed V and J ends, which lost 0 bases and 2 bases, there was a span of 11 bases. Germline values: CDR1 SGHRS, CDR2 YFSETQ. The CDR3 consists of 15 residues. The CDR3 DNA is TGCGCCAGCAGCTTGGCCTTGGCAGGGCAAGAGACCCAGTACTTC. Translation: CASSLALAGQETQYF. The variable domain in full, with the rest retrieved from reference TRBV5-1 and TRBJ2-5, is KAGVTQTPRYLIKTRGQQVTLSCSPISGHRSVSWYQQTPGQGLQFLFEYFSETQRNKGNFPGRFSGRQFSNSRSEMNVSTLELGDSALYLCASSLALAGQETQYFGPGTRLLVL.

This clone was counted many times. The chain links TRBV10-3 to TRBJ2-7, with D possibly matching TRBD2 (6 bases). CDR3 length: 15 amino acids. CDR1 and CDR2 (germline): ENHRY, SYGVKD. Trimming took off 2 bases at V and 0 bases at J, with 11 bases between the two ends. The CDR3 coding sequence is TGTGCCATCAGTGAGGTAAAGGGAGGCTCCTACGAGCAGTACTTC. Its protein is CAISEVKGGSYEQYF.

The chain has TRBV2 and TRBJ2-1; the match to TRBD2 covers 15 bases. Germline V gives CDR1 SNHLY, CDR2 FYNNEI. The CDR3 is made up of 15 amino acids. The ends lost 4 bases at V and 6 bases at J; junction bases unmatched: 1. The CDR3 nucleotides are TGTGCCAGCAGTGCGGGACTAGCGGGAGGCAATGAGCAGTTCTTC. It is translated as CASSAGLAGGNEQFF.

The chain carries TRBV30 and TRBJ2-1, with 8 nucleotides matching TRBD2. V dropped 0 bases and J dropped 7; count of bases not matched to a gene: 5. Germline assignment: CDR1 GTSNPN and CDR2 SVGIG (reference sequence). The CDR3 length is 14 residues. CDR3 sequence (DNA): TGTGCCTGGAGTGTAACAGCTAGCGGGAATGAGCAGTTCTTC. The encoded protein is CAWSVTASGNEQFF.

The genes are TRBV7-2 and TRBJ2-1; D might be TRBD1 (7 bases). Trimming took off 4 bases at V and 12 bases at J, with 16 bases between the two ends. Germline CDR1 and CDR2: SGHTA and FQGNSA. This CDR3 comprises 13 residues. CDR3 amino acids: CASSSQTQGGQFF. CDR3 nucleotide sequence: TGTGCCAGCAGCTCTCAGACCCAGGGGGGGCAGTTCTTC.

This clone was counted a few times. The chain recombines TRBV28 with TRBJ2-7; 7 bases line up with TRBD1. Germline CDR1 and CDR2: MDHEN and SYDVKM. V lost 3 bases and J lost 5; bases outside the gene matches: 7. The CDR3 extends over 14 amino acids. The CDR3 here is CASSLYDRANEQYF. The CDR3 bases are TGTGCCAGCAGTTTGTACGACAGGGCCAACGAGCAGTACTTC.

The chain uses TRBV11-2 and TRBJ1-5, with 10 bases aligning to TRBD1. Germline V gives CDR1 SGHAT, CDR2 FQNNGV. V lost 0 bases, J lost 2 bases, and 13 bases stayed unmatched. The CDR3 runs 20 residues. The CDR3 protein is CASSLEYGTGVLHGNQPQHF. The CDR3 nucleotides are TGTGCCAGCAGCTTAGAATACGGGACAGGGGTACTTCACGGCAATCAGCCCCAGCATTTT. The entire variable domain, with the rest obtained from reference TRBV11-2 and TRBJ1-5, is as follows: EAGVAQSPRYKIIEKRQSVAFWCNPISGHATLYWYQQILGQGPKLLIQFQNNGVVDDSQLPKDRFSAERLKGVDSTLKIQPAKLEDSAVYLCASSLEYGTGVLHGNQPQHFGDGTRLSIL.

This clone appeared a few times. This chain connects TRBV7-8 to TRBJ1-2, with D tentatively TRBD1 (6 bases). CDR1 is SGHVS and CDR2 is FQNEAQ in the germline V gene. CDR3 size: 13 residues. The germline V and J ends were trimmed by 5 bases and 8 bases, with 15 bases remaining between them. The CDR3: CASSPNRVHGYTF. In DNA form, the CDR3 reads TGTGCCAGCAGCCCTAACAGGGTACACGGCTACACCTTC.

The chain is built from TRBV7-2 and TRBJ2-1; no clear D. The CDR3 is 13 amino acids. Germline V lookup: CDR1 SGHTA, CDR2 FQGNSA. Deletions cut 5 bases from V and 5 bases from J, with 10 bases between. The CDR3 sequence is CASSGPGNNEQFF. CDR3 sequence (DNA): TGTGCCAGCAGCGGACCTGGTAACAATGAGCAGTTCTTC.

This clone was recorded at least ten times. The chain combines TRBV18 with TRBJ2-7; 7 nucleotides match TRBD1. Per the germline V gene, CDR1 is KGHSH and CDR2 is LQKENI. Trimming removed 3 bases from V and 0 bases from J; junction bases left unmatched: 11. This CDR3 spans 17 amino acids. CDR3 protein: CASSPPRGQENSYEQYF. The DNA for the CDR3 is TGTGCCAGCTCACCGCCCCGAGGACAGGAGAACTCCTACGAGCAGTACTTC.

The chain recombines TRBV29-1 with TRBJ1-2, with D possibly TRBD1 on 5 matching bases. The CDR3 consists of 10 residues. The V gene lost 7 bases and the J gene lost 3 bases, with 6 bases spanning the gap. Germline CDR1 SQVTM, CDR2 ANQGSEA. This CDR3 reads CSGGDYGYTF. CDR3 bases: TGCAGCGGAGGGGACTATGGCTACACCTTC.

The chain is built from TRBV30 and TRBJ2-7; D is uncertain. The CDR3 contains 11 residues. The V end was cut by 3 bases, the J end by 4 bases, with 7 bases between. The germline CDR1 and CDR2 sequences are GTSNPN and SVGIG (reference sequence). CDR3 coding DNA: TGTGCCTGGAGCCCGCTTTACGAGCAGTACTTC. Translated, it gives CAWSPLYEQYF.

The V gene is TRBV28, the J gene TRBJ2-4; D may correspond to TRBD1 or TRBD2 (5 bases each). Trimming cost V 2 bases and J 7 bases, with 15 bases left between them. CDR1 MDHEN and CDR2 SYDVKM come from the germline V gene. This CDR3 contains 15 residues. CDR3 amino acids: CASSLSGQGSNIQYF. The CDR3 DNA reads as TGTGCCAGCAGTTTAAGCGGTCAGGGAAGCAACATTCAGTACTTC.

This rearrangement joins TRBV29-1 to TRBJ2-5; D may correspond to TRBD1 or TRBD2 (6 bases each). Trimming pared 2 bases from V and 3 bases from J, leaving 13 bases between. CDR1 is SQVTM and CDR2 is ANQGSEA in the germline V gene. This CDR3 has 14 amino acids. The CDR3 DNA reads as TGCAGCGTTGAAAGGAGGGGGGTCGAAGAGACCCAGTACTTC. This sequence encodes CSVERRGVEETQYF. Complete variable domain (other parts from reference TRBV29-1 and TRBJ2-5): SAVISQKPSRDICQRGTSLTIQCQVDSQVTMMFWYRQQPGQSLTLIATANQGSEATYESGFVIDKFPISRPNLTFSTLTVSNMSPEDSSIYLCSVERRGVEETQYFGPGTRLLVL.

The chain has TRBV14 and TRBJ2-5; no firm D call. Germline V CDR1 and CDR2: SGHDN, FVKESK. The V gene lost 4 bases and the J gene lost 5 bases, with 20 bases spanning the gap. The CDR3 has 16 residues. The CDR3 DNA reads TGTGCCAGCAGCCCCCGTAGACCGATTCCTGCGGAGACCCAGTACTTC. Protein product: CASSPRRPIPAETQYF.

The V call is TRBV5-1, the J call TRBJ2-5, with 8 bases aligning to TRBD2. CDR3 length equals 16 residues. The germline gives CDR1 SGHRS, CDR2 YFSETQ. The junction had 9 bases not matched to a gene; V was cut back by 1 base and J by 4 bases. CDR3 protein: CASSLRGRAGAETQYF. The CDR3 nucleotides read TGCGCCAGCAGCTTGAGGGGAAGAGCGGGAGCAGAGACCCAGTACTTC.

This clone has just a few counts. J is TRBJ2-5 and V is TRBV7-3; 10 nucleotides match TRBD2. Per germline, CDR1 SGHTA and CDR2 FQGTGA. With V trimmed by 5 bases and J by 5 bases, 11 bases remained unmatched. The CDR3 is 16 amino acids. The CDR3 coding sequence is TGTGCCAGCAGCCTCAGAGCGGGAGGGCCCTCTGAGACCCAGTACTTC. Translating gives CASSLRAGGPSETQYF.

The chain recombines TRBV30 with TRBJ2-7, with D unresolved. This CDR3 has 11 amino acids. V dropped 2 bases and J dropped 5 bases, with 7 bases sitting between them. The germline CDR1 and CDR2 sequences are GTSNPN and SVGIG (reference sequence). CDR3 sequence: CAWSRSDEQYF. CDR3 sequence (DNA): TGTGCCTGGAGTCGTTCCGACGAGCAGTACTTC.

This clone was detected once. J is TRBJ1-2 and V is TRBV14, with 9 nucleotides matching TRBD1. The V gene end was trimmed by 4 bases and the J gene end by 4 bases; junction bases not matched to a gene: 7. The CDR3 sequence is 15 residues long. Germline V gene data show CDR1 as SGHDN and CDR2 as FVKESK. CDR3 coding DNA: TGTGCCAGCAGCCCTAGGACAGGGGTAATCTATGGCTACACCTTC. The encoded protein is CASSPRTGVIYGYTF.

This clone was observed a few times. V is TRBV7-9 and J is TRBJ2-7, with D perhaps TRBD1 (6 bases). The germline V and J ends were trimmed by 5 bases and 6 bases, with 17 bases remaining between them. The V gene's germline CDR1 is SEHNR and CDR2 FQNEAQ (reference sequence). The CDR3 covers 14 residues. CDR3 protein: CASSLGQYNPEQYF. The CDR3 DNA follows: TGTGCCAGCAGCCTCGGACAGTACAACCCCGAGCAGTACTTC.

The sample holds a few counts of this clone. The chain recombines TRBV6-6 with TRBJ2-5; possibly TRBD2 for D (6 bases). This CDR3 region has 15 residues. Trimming took off 6 bases at V and 7 bases at J, with 21 bases between the two ends. CDR1 MNHNY and CDR2 SVGAGI come from the germline V gene (reference sequence). CDR3 nucleotide sequence: TGTGCCAGCAGAGGGGACTTGGGCGGAAGTTGGACCCAGTACTTC. It yields the protein CASRGDLGGSWTQYF.